The 19 T cell receptor beta chains in this list originate from one sample, sequenced in a study of a mutant IDH1 vaccine in newly diagnosed glioma (dated by TCRdb to the early 2020s). Explained via the paper, the time point label denotes: week 23, last vaccination. Each vaccine dose, consisting of 300 ug of a 20-mer mutant IDH1 peptide in Montanide, was administered subcutaneously with topical imiquimod. Their antigens remain unidentified. The library came from the immunoSEQ multiplex PCR assay. What TCRdb holds here is the immuneACCESS table cut down to in-frame rearrangements. Part of the clones is not present; checked against another copy, under half of the missing clones reflect an unresolved V gene, and the others are unexplained. For this sample there are approximately 50,000 clones; around 87% appear just once. The ten largest clones capture under 1.5% of the sample. Source: PBMCs, taken from a glioma patient whose treatment included an IDH1 peptide vaccine. These receptors were taken from a middle-aged man with glioma.

The V gene is TRBV14, the J gene TRBJ1-2; no clear D gene. Per germline, CDR1 SGHDN and CDR2 FVKESK. The CDR3 is made up of 14 amino acids. V lost 1 base and J lost 7, with 13 bases in between. The CDR3 DNA reads TGTGCCAGCAGCCAAGTCACCGTGGGGTCTGGCTACACCTTC. Translating gives CASSQVTVGSGYTF. The variable domain in full, completed from reference TRBV14 and TRBJ1-2, reads EAGVTQFPSHSVIEKGQTVTLRCDPISGHDNLYWYRRVMGKEIKFLLHFVKESKQDESGMPNNRFLAERTGGTYSTLKVQPAELEDSGVYFCASSQVTVGSGYTFGSGTRLTVV.

The J gene is TRBJ2-6, the V gene TRBV9; D possibly corresponds to TRBD2 (6 bases). V was shortened by 0 bases and J by 0 bases, with 10 bases between the two germline ends. Germline V lookup: CDR1 SGDLS, CDR2 YYNGEE. CDR3 length equals 17 residues. CDR3 DNA: TGTGCCAGCAGCGTAGTAGCGGTGAGCTCTGGGGCCAACGTCCTGACTTTC. This translates into CASSVVAVSSGANVLTF.

Written as DNA, the CDR3 is TGTGCCAGCGGGGTTCCCAATCAGCCCCAGCATTTT. Translating it yields CASGVPNQPQHF. The V and J genes are TRBV6-5 and TRBJ1-5; D remains unclear. Germline CDR1 is MNHEY and CDR2 is SVGAGI. The CDR3 is 12 amino acids. V was pared by 8 bases and J by 3 bases, with 8 bases between.

The rearrangement links TRBV7-2 to TRBJ2-5, with a weak D call TRBD2 (6 bases). Trimming cost V 5 bases and J 1 base, with 11 bases left between them. CDR1 SGHTA and CDR2 FQGNSA come from the germline V gene. The CDR3 length is 14 residues. In nucleotides, the CDR3 is TGTGCCAGCAGCCCGACTAGTGTCCAAGAGACCCAGTACTTC. Translated: CASSPTSVQETQYF. Complete variable domain (other parts from reference TRBV7-2 and TRBJ2-5): GAGVSQSPSNKVTEKGKDVELRCDPISGHTALYWYRQSLGQGLEFLIYFQGNSAPDKSGLPSDRFSAERTGGSVSTLTIQRTQQEDSAVYLCASSPTSVQETQYFGPGTRLLVL.

The chain uses TRBV29-1 and TRBJ2-1; D perhaps matches TRBD1 (6 bases). V was shortened by 4 bases and J by 4 bases, with 14 bases between the two germline ends. The length of the CDR3 is 14 residues. Germline V gives CDR1 SQVTM, CDR2 ANQGSEA. The DNA of the CDR3 is TGCAGCGTTGGTAGTCAGGGGCCGTACAATGAGCAGTTCTTC. This sequence encodes CSVGSQGPYNEQFF.

This clone occurred once. V is TRBV15 and J is TRBJ1-1; D remains ambiguous. This CDR3 contains 15 residues. V lost 1 base, J lost 2 bases, and 11 bases lay in between. Germline V gene data show CDR1 as LNHNV and CDR2 as YYDKDF (reference sequence). CDR3: CATSRGRGFNTEAFF. CDR3 nucleotides: TGTGCCACCAGCAGAGGTCGCGGTTTTAACACTGAAGCTTTCTTT.

The chain carries TRBV7-9 and TRBJ2-7; 10 bases are a match to TRBD1. V shed 3 bases, J shed 7 bases, and the junction held 3 bases outside the gene matches. Germline CDR1 and CDR2: SEHNR and FQNEAQ (reference sequence). The CDR3 sequence is 13 residues long. The CDR3 sequence: CASSLGQGWEQYF. The CDR3 DNA follows: TGTGCCAGCAGCTTGGGACAGGGGTGGGAGCAGTACTTC. Drawing the rest from reference TRBV7-9 and TRBJ2-7, the complete variable domain is DTGVSQNPRHKITKRGQNVTFRCDPISEHNRLYWYRQTLGQGPEFLTYFQNEAQLEKSRLLSDRFSAERPKGSFSTLEIQRTEQGDSAMYLCASSLGQGWEQYFGPGTRLTVT.

The CDR3 sequence is CASSAREAYEQYF. CDR3 DNA sequence: TGTGCCAGCAGTGCACGGGAGGCCTACGAGCAGTACTTC. The chain is built from TRBV6-1 and TRBJ2-7; 7 bases align to TRBD2. Germline V gene sequence: CDR1 MNHNS, CDR2 SASEGT. CDR3 length: 13 residues. Trimming removed 4 bases from V and 2 bases from J; junction bases left unmatched: 2.

This clone was detected a few times. The chain recombines TRBV10-3 with TRBJ2-7; TRBD1 is a possible D gene (5 bases). The CDR3 is 14 amino acids. Germline CDR1 reads ENHRY; CDR2 reads SYGVKD. Trimming pared 10 bases from V and 1 base from J, leaving 17 bases between. CDR3 coding DNA: TGTGCCACCCGGAGTCCGGACACATCCTACGAGCAGTACTTC. This sequence encodes CATRSPDTSYEQYF.

The rearrangement uses TRBV7-9 and TRBJ1-1, with 7 bases identical to TRBD1. Trimming cost V 3 bases and J 0 bases; bases outside gene matches: 4. Germline V gene lookup returns CDR1 SEHNR and CDR2 FQNEAQ (reference sequence). The CDR3 spans 15 residues. CDR3 protein: CASSLTGYMNTEAFF. The CDR3 DNA sequence: TGTGCCAGCAGCTTGACAGGGTACATGAACACTGAAGCTTTCTTT.

The rearrangement joins TRBV4-3 to TRBJ1-1; D remains unclear. Trimming took 4 bases from V and 5 from J, leaving 14 bases between them. In germline, CDR1 is LGHNA, CDR2 YSLEER. The CDR3 is 14 amino acids. The CDR3 loop is CASSRLFGGTEAFF. As DNA, the CDR3 is TGCGCCAGCAGCCGTCTCTTTGGAGGGACTGAAGCTTTCTTT.

Of note for this clone: Within the sample, other DNA sequences also encode this same CDR3. The chain uses TRBV5-1 and TRBJ2-7; unclear D gene. V was trimmed by 2 bases and J by 7 bases, leaving 7 bases between them. This CDR3 has 11 residues. The germline CDR1 and CDR2 sequences are SGHRS and YFSETQ. Written as DNA, the CDR3 is TGCGCCAGCAGCTTAGACGTTGAGCAGTACTTC. This codes for CASSLDVEQYF.

This clone was found a few times. The chain combines TRBV7-3 with TRBJ1-5; perhaps TRBD1 as D (6 bases). Germline V gene data show CDR1 as SGHTA and CDR2 as FQGTGA. V was trimmed by 4 bases and J by 0 bases, leaving 19 bases between them. CDR3 length equals 18 residues. The CDR3 nucleotides are TGTGCCAGCAGCTCCACCGGGACAAAGCACTATAGCAATCAGCCCCAGCATTTT. It codes for CASSSTGTKHYSNQPQHF.

This clone has just one count. The rearrangement links TRBV11-1 to TRBJ2-7; TRBD2 agrees at 12 bases. V lost 0 bases, J lost 3 bases, and 3 bases stayed unmatched. Germline V gives CDR1 SGHAT, CDR2 FQDESV (reference sequence). This CDR3 is 16 amino acids long. As DNA, the CDR3 is TGTGCCAGCAGCTTAGCGACGACTAGCGGGAGCTACGAGCAGTACTTC. As protein: CASSLATTSGSYEQYF. The whole variable domain, filled in from reference TRBV11-1 and TRBJ2-7, reads EAEVAQSPRYKITEKSQAVAFWCDPISGHATLYWYRQILGQGPELLVQFQDESVVDDSQLPKDRFSAERLKGVDSTLKIQPAELGDSAMYLCASSLATTSGSYEQYFGPGTRLTVT.

This clone has a single count. This chain links TRBV5-4 with TRBJ2-5; a possible D gene is TRBD2 (5 bases). V was cut by 3 bases and J by 4 bases, with 10 bases left in between. Per the germline V gene, CDR1 is SGHNT and CDR2 is YYREEE (reference sequence). The length of the CDR3 is 13 residues. CDR3 DNA: TGTGCCAGCAGCTCCTCTAGCTCAGAGACCCAGTACTTC. Its protein is CASSSSSSETQYF.

The chain couples TRBV25-1 to TRBJ1-2; D not resolved. The length of the CDR3 is 14 residues. Trimming took 4 bases from V and 8 from J, leaving 17 bases between them. CDR1 is MGHDK, CDR2 SYGVNS, per germline. CDR3 DNA sequence: TGTGCCAGCAGTGGCCTTGGCAGGCCCCTAGGCTACACCTTC. Its translation is CASSGLGRPLGYTF.

V is TRBV6-5 and J is TRBJ2-1; possible D gene TRBD2, 5 bases. The germline V gene has CDR1 MNHEY and CDR2 SVGAGI. The germline V and J ends were trimmed by 2 bases and 6 bases, with 8 bases remaining between them. CDR3 length: 13 amino acids. CDR3: CASSYPLANEQFF. CDR3 nucleotides: TGTGCCAGCAGTTACCCCCTAGCCAATGAGCAGTTCTTC.

The CDR3 loop is CASSRTSRGGELFF. The CDR3 nucleotides are TGTGCCAGCAGCCGCACTAGCCGGGGCGGGGAGCTGTTTTTT. The gene calls are TRBV6-5 and TRBJ2-2, with D possibly TRBD2 on 6 matching bases. With 6 bases removed from V and 7 bases from J, the gap between germline ends came to 15 bases. The CDR3 loop spans 14 amino acids. Germline V gene data show CDR1 as MNHEY and CDR2 as SVGAGI.

The chain has TRBV10-3 and TRBJ1-4, with D hard to call. The germline gives CDR1 ENHRY, CDR2 SYGVKD. V lost 11 bases and J lost 7, with 14 bases in between. The CDR3 runs 12 residues. CDR3 coding DNA: TGTGCCGCAGCAAGGGAAGGTGAAAAACTGTTTTTT. It specifies CAAAREGEKLFF.